This T cell receptor beta chain was profiled in a study of cytomegalovirus exposure and HLA in healthy donors. Study-wide results and caveats: Some highly shared sequence variants likely arose as a pipeline artifact. 150 or so TCR beta chains were listed as cytomegalovirus-associated.

This clone was seen more than once but under ten times. Its target is unknown. The CDR3 spans 14 residues. CDR1 is SGHNT, CDR2 YYREEE, per germline (reference sequence). V was pared by 3 bases and J by 6 bases, with 15 bases between. PCR involved 60 Vbeta and 13 Jbeta primers. Study processing details: Later, an analysis found around 77 million unique TCR beta chains, and 9.5 million to 11 million of these were shared. The data were produced by immunoSEQ multiplex PCR, yet TCRdb's version contains in-frame clones alone and is incomplete. Clonal size and the V and J genes are those of that table, whereas D and trimming came from the DNA. The sample records about 100,000 clones, 10% being singletons.

Sequenced material: PBMCs. The receptor was derived from a middle-aged man in good health and CMV-seropositive. This rearrangement joins TRBV5-4 to TRBJ1-1; TRBD1 might be the D (5 bases). In DNA, the CDR3 is TGTGCCAGCAGCTCTCCGGCTCCGGGGGCTGAAGCTTTCTTT. The encoded protein is CASSSPAPGAEAFF.